The 31 T cell receptor beta chains presented below share a single source sample, sequenced in a study of glioma-infiltrating T cells after dendritic cell vaccination listed by TCRdb under 2016. Library prep was done by the immunoSEQ multiplex PCR assay. The table was pulled from immuneACCESS by TCRdb, which kept in-frame rearrangements only. Such tables lose some clones; where checked, under half of the loss comes from unresolved V genes, and the rest has no known cause. The sample yields around 89,000 clones; 70% to 90% were counted once. Less than 20% of the sample comes from the top ten. Sequenced here: blood, sampled before dendritic cell vaccination. The source of these receptors is a human donor with glioblastoma.

This clone has a single count. The rearrangement links TRBV7-6 to TRBJ1-2, with a weak D call TRBD1 (5 bases). This CDR3 contains 13 residues. V was trimmed by 2 bases and J by 5 bases, leaving 9 bases between them. CDR1 is SGHVS and CDR2 is FNYEAQ in the germline V gene. The CDR3 nucleotides are TGTGCCAGCAGCTTACAGGGTGCTTATGGCTACACCTTC. It translates to CASSLQGAYGYTF.

The chain employs TRBV28 and TRBJ2-7; 8 bases agree with TRBD2. The germline V gene has CDR1 MDHEN and CDR2 SYDVKM. The CDR3 has 17 amino acids. The ends lost 2 bases at V and 0 bases at J; junction bases unmatched: 9. The CDR3 here is CASSLGLAGRSSYEQYF. The CDR3 region has the DNA TGTGCCAGCAGTTTAGGGCTAGCGGGTAGGAGCTCCTACGAGCAGTACTTC.

The rearrangement links TRBV10-3 to TRBJ2-7, with D tentatively TRBD2 (6 bases). V lost 2 bases and J 2 bases, leaving 10 bases between the germline ends. Germline-derived CDR1 and CDR2 are ENHRY and SYGVKD. This CDR3 spans 14 amino acids. The CDR3 is CAISEGTETYEQYF. The CDR3 coding sequence is TGTGCCATCAGTGAGGGGACTGAGACCTACGAGCAGTACTTC.

V gene TRBV10-3 combines with J gene TRBJ2-5, with 9 nucleotides matching TRBD1. The J call is doubtful: the DNA matches TRBJ2-7 better. CDR1 and CDR2 from the germline V gene are ENHRY and SYGVKD. The CDR3 length is 15 residues. CDR3 region: CAISKGQGNSYEQYF. The CDR3 region has the DNA TGTGCCATCAGTAAAGGACAGGGGAACTCCTACGAGCAGTACTTC.

The chain combines TRBV28 with TRBJ1-2, with 8 bases fitting TRBD1. This CDR3 contains 15 residues. V lost 1 base to trimming and J lost 1 base; unmatched junction nucleotides: 2. Germline CDR1 reads MDHEN; CDR2 reads SYDVKM. The CDR3 loop reads CASSLSGGYNYGYTF. CDR3 DNA sequence: TGTGCCAGCAGTTTATCAGGGGGCTATAACTATGGCTACACCTTC.

The gene calls are TRBV13 and TRBJ1-6; tentatively, D is TRBD1 (6 bases). Germline CDR1 PRHDT, CDR2 FYEKMQ (reference sequence). This CDR3 spans 15 amino acids. Between the trimmed V and J ends, which lost 5 bases and 7 bases, there was a span of 15 bases. CDR3 bases: TGTGCCAGCAGCAAGGACAGATCAGAAAATTCACCCCTCCACTTT. Amino acid sequence: CASSKDRSENSPLHF.

The rearrangement links TRBV7-2 to TRBJ1-2; 9 positions match TRBD1. Germline V gene lookup returns CDR1 SGHTA and CDR2 FQGNSA. The CDR3 runs 13 residues. Trimming removed 1 base from V and 10 bases from J; junction bases left unmatched: 4. The CDR3 sequence: CASSLGDRVPYTF. The CDR3 region has the DNA TGTGCCAGCAGCTTAGGGGACAGGGTTCCCTACACCTTC. Looking up the rest from reference TRBV7-2 and TRBJ1-2 gives the full variable domain: GAGVSQSPSNKVTEKGKDVELRCDPISGHTALYWYRQSLGQGLEFLIYFQGNSAPDKSGLPSDRFSAERTGGSVSTLTIQRTQQEDSAVYLCASSLGDRVPYTFGSGTRLTVV.

V usage is TRBV5-1 and J usage is TRBJ1-5; D gene ambiguous. CDR1 and CDR2 from the germline V gene are SGHRS and YFSETQ. Trimming removed 5 bases at V and 1 base at J, with 7 bases between. The CDR3 consists of 13 residues. The CDR3 region has the DNA TGCGCCAGCAGTGAAGCAAGCAATCAGCCCCAGCATTTT. This sequence encodes CASSEASNQPQHF.

This clone was counted a few times. The genes are TRBV19 and TRBJ1-1; D may be TRBD1 (5 bases). The CDR3 sequence is 14 residues long. Germline loops: CDR1 LNHDA, CDR2 SQIVND (reference sequence). V was cut by 5 bases and J by 6 bases, with 16 bases left in between. The DNA of the CDR3 is TGTGCCAGTAGTGGTCGACAGTCGTTCTCTGAAGCTTTCTTT. Translating it yields CASSGRQSFSEAFF.

The chain uses TRBV5-1 and TRBJ2-7; TRBD1 matches at 7 bases. From germline, CDR1 is SGHRS and CDR2 YFSETQ. J was trimmed by 3 bases and V by 2 bases; bases with no gene match: 5. There are 14 residues in the CDR3. CDR3 amino acids: CASSFEGANYEQYF. CDR3 bases: TGCGCCAGCAGCTTCGAGGGGGCGAACTACGAGCAGTACTTC.

J is TRBJ1-4 and V is TRBV19; D is unresolved. Trimming took off 5 bases at V and 8 bases at J, with 12 bases between the two ends. The CDR3 runs to 13 residues. Germline CDR1 reads LNHDA; CDR2 reads SQIVND (reference sequence). The CDR3 DNA reads TGTGCCAGTAGTCGCGAGTATATCGAAAAACTGTTTTTT. This codes for CASSREYIEKLFF.

This chain joins TRBV29-1 and TRBJ1-1; a weak D match, TRBD1 (6 bases). The CDR3 is 12 amino acids. From germline, CDR1 is SQVTM and CDR2 ANQGSEA. V was cut by 7 bases and J by 4 bases, with 13 bases left in between. CDR3 sequence reads: CSANRESTEAFF. The CDR3 DNA reads as TGCAGCGCAAACAGGGAGAGCACTGAAGCTTTCTTT.

The chain carries TRBV2 and TRBJ1-4, with 7 bases identical to TRBD1. Germline trimming cut 6 bases from V and 0 bases from J; bases unmatched to any gene: 1. CDR3 length: 14 residues. Per germline, CDR1 SNHLY and CDR2 FYNNEI. The CDR3 DNA reads TGTGCCAGCAGGGGGACAGCAACTAATGAAAAACTGTTTTTT. Amino acids: CASRGTATNEKLFF. Based on the CDR3 plus reference TRBV2 and TRBJ1-4, the full variable domain is EPEVTQTPSHQVTQMGQEVILRCVPISNHLYFYWYRQILGQKVEFLVSFYNNEISEKSEIFDDQFSVERPDGSNFTLKIRSTKLEDSAMYFCASRGTATNEKLFFGSGTQLSVL.

CDR3 in DNA: TGTGCCAGCTCACCACCACAGGGGGCACGTCAGCCCCAGCATTTT. As protein: CASSPPQGARQPQHF. The genes are TRBV18 and TRBJ1-5; 9 bases fit TRBD1. The CDR3 totals 15 residues. The germline V gene has CDR1 KGHSH and CDR2 LQKENI. Germline trimming cut 0 bases from V and 6 bases from J; bases unmatched to any gene: 3.

The CDR3 DNA reads TGTGCCAGCACCCCGGGACAGGGTCCAGGGGCCCAGCATTTT. Protein sequence: CASTPGQGPGAQHF. This sequence joins TRBV7-9 and TRBJ1-5, with 9 bases fitting TRBD1. The J segment lost 11 bases and the V segment lost 7 bases, leaving 12 bases of the junction unmatched. Germline lookup yields CDR1 SEHNR and CDR2 FQNEAQ (reference sequence). This CDR3 has 14 amino acids.

This clone came up once. The chain couples TRBV9 to TRBJ1-2, with TRBD1 matching 7 bases. From germline, CDR1 is SGDLS and CDR2 YYNGEE. V shed 0 bases, J shed 5 bases, and the junction held 4 bases outside the gene matches. The CDR3 is 14 residues long. In DNA form, the CDR3 reads TGTGCCAGCAGCGTAGGAGGGACAGATTATGGCTACACCTTC. Residues: CASSVGGTDYGYTF.

This clone was counted a single time. The rearrangement uses TRBV14 and TRBJ1-4, with 7 bases matching TRBD1. The CDR3 runs to 19 residues. V lost 0 bases and J lost 7; bases outside the gene matches: 17. The germline gives CDR1 SGHDN, CDR2 FVKESK. CDR3 residues: CASSQDHRGGDPFCEKLFF. The CDR3 bases are TGTGCCAGCAGCCAAGATCACAGGGGTGGCGATCCTTTTTGTGAAAAACTGTTTTTT.

V is TRBV29-1 and J is TRBJ2-7, with 9 bases identical to TRBD1. The CDR3 spans 15 residues. V was pared by 0 bases and J by 5 bases, with 8 bases of the junction left unmatched. Germline CDR1 and CDR2: SQVTM and ANQGSEA. CDR3: CSVEDQGTGSDEQYF. DNA of the CDR3: TGCAGCGTTGAAGATCAGGGGACAGGGTCCGACGAGCAGTACTTC.

The chain has TRBV7-2 and TRBJ1-2; the D gene is possibly TRBD1 (5 bases). The CDR3 has 14 amino acids. The V end was cut by 3 bases, the J end by 2 bases, with 10 bases between. Germline loops: CDR1 SGHTA, CDR2 FQGNSA. The CDR3 spells CASSLTPGNYGYTF. The CDR3 DNA is TGTGCCAGCAGCTTGACCCCAGGGAACTATGGCTACACCTTC.

DNA for the CDR3: TGTGCCAGCAGCCCCCACAGCGGGAGCCCGCGTGAGACCCAGTACTTC. It translates to CASSPHSGSPRETQYF. The chain is built from TRBV13 and TRBJ2-5, with 8 bases fitting TRBD2. With 5 bases clipped from V and 5 bases from J, the junction kept 13 bases outside the gene matches. The germline V gene encodes CDR1 PRHDT and CDR2 FYEKMQ (reference sequence). The CDR3 contains 16 residues.

There are a few counts of this clone. The gene calls are TRBV6-6 and TRBJ1-5, with D hard to call. V was shortened by 3 bases and J by 0 bases, with 12 bases between the two germline ends. Looked up from germline, CDR1 is MNHNY and CDR2 is SVGAGI (reference sequence). This CDR3 is 16 amino acids long. CDR3 sequence reads: CASSYTGILSNQPQHF. DNA for the CDR3: TGTGCCAGCAGTTATACGGGGATCCTTAGCAATCAGCCCCAGCATTTT.

The chain carries TRBV6-5 and TRBJ2-5; TRBD2 aligns across 11 bases. Germline CDR1 MNHEY, CDR2 SVGAGI. With V trimmed by 6 bases and J by 4 bases, 1 base remained unmatched. This CDR3 spans 13 amino acids. CDR3 nucleotide sequence: TGTGCCAGCAGAACTAGCGGGAGAGAGACCCAGTACTTC. Translating gives CASRTSGRETQYF.

CDR3 residues: CSVEKGGAAYEQYF. Here the CDR3 DNA reads TGCAGCGTTGAAAAGGGTGGGGCGGCCTACGAGCAGTACTTC. The chain recombines TRBV29-1 with TRBJ2-7; D possibly corresponds to TRBD1 (5 bases). Germline-derived CDR1 and CDR2 are SQVTM and ANQGSEA. The CDR3 is 14 amino acids. V was clipped by 2 bases and J by 2 bases, with 13 bases between them.

The chain carries TRBV19 and TRBJ2-3; 9 nucleotides align to TRBD2. The germline V gene has CDR1 LNHDA and CDR2 SQIVND (reference sequence). This CDR3 comprises 15 residues. V shed 7 bases, J shed 6 bases, and the junction held 11 bases outside the gene matches. In DNA, the CDR3 is TGTGCCAGTAAGGTCCGCGGGGGGGAGGGGGATACGCAGTATTTT. Translation: CASKVRGGEGDTQYF.

The chain uses TRBV5-1 and TRBJ1-6; 8 bases fit TRBD1. The CDR3 is 17 amino acids. Germline V gene data show CDR1 as SGHRS and CDR2 as YFSETQ. The V gene end was trimmed by 0 bases and the J gene end by 6 bases; junction bases not matched to a gene: 8. Here the CDR3 DNA reads TGCGCCAGCAGCTTGGCGTCCGGACAGGGCGGTAATTCACCCCTCCACTTT. It codes for CASSLASGQGGNSPLHF.

This clone has just one count. The genes are TRBV6-5 and TRBJ2-1; 11 nucleotides align to TRBD2. CDR1 and CDR2 from the germline V gene are MNHEY and SVGAGI. The CDR3 is 14 amino acids. With V trimmed by 6 bases and J by 8 bases, 6 bases remained unmatched. In DNA, the CDR3 is TGTGCCAGCAGCAGACTAGCGGGACGGGATGAGCAGTTCTTC. Translated, it gives CASSRLAGRDEQFF.

The rearrangement uses TRBV6-5 and TRBJ1-1; 8 nucleotides agree with TRBD1. The V gene's germline CDR1 is MNHEY and CDR2 SVGAGI. The CDR3 covers 14 residues. V lost 3 bases to trimming and J lost 4 bases; unmatched junction nucleotides: 4. The DNA of the CDR3 is TGTGCCAGCAGTTATGACAGGGGTTTCACTGAAGCTTTCTTT. Translation: CASSYDRGFTEAFF.

V and J are TRBV28 and TRBJ1-2; no firm D call. There are 12 residues in the CDR3. V was clipped by 1 base and J by 9 bases, with 9 bases between them. CDR1 and CDR2 from the germline V gene are MDHEN and SYDVKM. The CDR3 spells CASSLYADSYTF. The CDR3 DNA reads as TGTGCCAGCAGTTTATATGCCGACAGCTACACCTTC.

This sequence joins TRBV27 and TRBJ1-5, with D possibly TRBD1 on 6 matching bases. Germline CDR1 reads MNHEY; CDR2 reads SMNVEV (reference sequence). Between the trimmed V and J ends, which lost 3 bases and 3 bases, there was a span of 12 bases. This CDR3 has 15 amino acids. CDR3 sequence reads: CASSLLGAYNQPQHF. CDR3 coding DNA: TGTGCCAGCAGTTTGCTGGGGGCGTACAATCAGCCCCAGCATTTT.

CDR3 protein: CASSPSPILSYGYTF. The CDR3 bases are TGTGCCAGCAGTCCCTCCCCTATCCTGAGCTATGGCTACACCTTC. The chain couples TRBV27 to TRBJ1-2; D uncertain. V was shortened by 5 bases and J by 4 bases, with 17 bases between the two germline ends. Germline V gene data show CDR1 as MNHEY and CDR2 as SMNVEV (reference sequence). The CDR3 consists of 15 residues.

This clone was observed a handful of times. The DNA for the CDR3 is TGTGCCAGCAGCTTAGAGTGGGGGGGAGAGCAGTACTTC. Translated, it gives CASSLEWGGEQYF. V gene TRBV7-9 combines with J gene TRBJ2-7; 7 nucleotides line up with TRBD2. There are 13 residues in the CDR3. With 1 base clipped from V and 7 bases from J, the junction kept 4 bases outside the gene matches. The germline gives CDR1 SEHNR, CDR2 FQNEAQ (reference sequence). Full variable domain (rest looked up from reference TRBV7-9 and TRBJ2-7): DTGVSQNPRHKITKRGQNVTFRCDPISEHNRLYWYRQTLGQGPEFLTYFQNEAQLEKSRLLSDRFSAERPKGSFSTLEIQRTEQGDSAMYLCASSLEWGGEQYFGPGTRLTVT.